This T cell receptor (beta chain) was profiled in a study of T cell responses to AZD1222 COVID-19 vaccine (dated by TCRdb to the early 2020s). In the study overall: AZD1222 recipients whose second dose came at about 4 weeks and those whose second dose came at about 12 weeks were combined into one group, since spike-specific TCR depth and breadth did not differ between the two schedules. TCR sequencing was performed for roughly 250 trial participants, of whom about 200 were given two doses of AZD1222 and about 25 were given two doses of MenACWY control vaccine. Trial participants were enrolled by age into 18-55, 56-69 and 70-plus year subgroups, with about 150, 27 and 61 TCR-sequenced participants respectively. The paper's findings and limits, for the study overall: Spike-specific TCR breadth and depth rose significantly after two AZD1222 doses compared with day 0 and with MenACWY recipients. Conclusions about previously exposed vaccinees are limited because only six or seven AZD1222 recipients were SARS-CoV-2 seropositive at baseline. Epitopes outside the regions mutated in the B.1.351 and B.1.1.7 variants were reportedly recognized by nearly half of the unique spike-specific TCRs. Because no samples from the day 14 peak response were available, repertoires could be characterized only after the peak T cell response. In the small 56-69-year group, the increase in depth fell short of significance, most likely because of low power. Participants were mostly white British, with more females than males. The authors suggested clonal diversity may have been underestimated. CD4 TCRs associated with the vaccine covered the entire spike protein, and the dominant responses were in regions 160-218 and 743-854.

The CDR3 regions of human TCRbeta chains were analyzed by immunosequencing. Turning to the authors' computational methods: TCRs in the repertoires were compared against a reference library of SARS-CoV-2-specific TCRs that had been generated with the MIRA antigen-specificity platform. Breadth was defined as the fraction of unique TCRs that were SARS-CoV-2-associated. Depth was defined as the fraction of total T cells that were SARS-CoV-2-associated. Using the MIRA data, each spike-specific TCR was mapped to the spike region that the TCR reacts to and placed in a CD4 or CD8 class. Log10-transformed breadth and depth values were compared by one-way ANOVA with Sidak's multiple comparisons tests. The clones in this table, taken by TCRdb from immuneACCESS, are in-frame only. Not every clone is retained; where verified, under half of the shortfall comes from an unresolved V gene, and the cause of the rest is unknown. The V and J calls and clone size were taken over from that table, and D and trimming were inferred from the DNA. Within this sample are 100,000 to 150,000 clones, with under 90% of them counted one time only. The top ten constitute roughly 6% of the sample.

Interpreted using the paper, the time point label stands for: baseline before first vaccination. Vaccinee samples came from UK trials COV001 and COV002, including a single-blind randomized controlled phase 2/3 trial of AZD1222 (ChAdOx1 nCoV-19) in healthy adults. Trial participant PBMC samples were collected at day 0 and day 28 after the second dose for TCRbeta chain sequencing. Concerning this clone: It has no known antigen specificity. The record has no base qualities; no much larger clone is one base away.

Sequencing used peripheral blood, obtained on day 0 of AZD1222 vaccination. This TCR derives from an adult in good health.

The sequence in DNA is TGTGCCAGCAGTAAGCTCGCTTTACAGGGGGCGGCTGGCTACACCTTC. Translation gives CASSKLALQGAAGYTF. The chain is encoded by TRBV6-2 or TRBV6-3 joined to TRBJ1-2, with TRBD1 matching 9 junction bases. The CDR3 sequence holds 16 residues, the cysteine and phenylalanine included. The CDR3 DNA has 48 bases and is translated from base 1. The germline V gene gives CDR1 as MNHEY and CDR2 as SVGEGT. V has 5 bases trimmed and J has 7 bases trimmed; junction bases matching no gene number 14.